The 25 T cell receptor beta chains below come from one sample, sequenced in a study of beta chain features in type 1 diabetes. The authors reverse transcribed all of the isolated RNA, so sequencing captured expressed TCRB transcripts. Sequencing used immunoSEQ multiplex PCR; TCRdb keeps in-frame clones, though not all of them. The profile shows 810,000 or so clones, 17% of them singletons. The sample taken for sequencing was naive CD4+ T cells from blood. Receptors originate from a woman aged 18 to 35 in good health.

This clone was detected only a few times. The chain has TRBV9 and TRBJ2-1; TRBD1 agrees at 9 bases. V was clipped by 4 bases and J by 6 bases; unmatched bases: 11. Germline loops: CDR1 SGDLS, CDR2 YYNGEE. CDR3 length equals 16 residues. CDR3 in amino acids: CASSQTDRGLGNEQFF. The CDR3 DNA reads TGTGCCAGCAGCCAGACGGACAGGGGATTGGGCAATGAGCAGTTCTTC.

This clone has a handful of counts. Distinct nucleotide sequences in the sample also encode this CDR3. The chain employs TRBV18 and TRBJ1-5, with D possibly TRBD1 on 5 matching bases. The CDR3 length is 13 residues. V lost 6 bases to trimming and J lost 5 bases, with 11 bases between them. Germline-derived CDR1 and CDR2 are KGHSH and LQKENI. This CDR3 is CASSPGSDQPQHF. The CDR3 DNA is TGTGCCAGCTCCCCAGGGTCGGATCAGCCCCAGCATTTT. Filled out from reference TRBV18 and TRBJ1-5, the complete variable domain reads NAGVMQNPRHLVRRRGQEARLRCSPMKGHSHVYWYRQLPEEGLKFMVYLQKENIIDESGMPKERFSAEFPKEGPSILRIQQVVRGDSAAYFCASSPGSDQPQHFGDGTRLSIL.

In this sample, this clone turned up a few times. This rearrangement joins TRBV19 to TRBJ2-5, with 7 bases identical to TRBD2. The CDR3 runs 18 residues. The germline V gene encodes CDR1 LNHDA and CDR2 SQIVND (reference sequence). V was pared by 5 bases and J by 4 bases, with 19 bases of the junction left unmatched. The CDR3 reads CASSPKLRAGLGRETQYF. CDR3 coding DNA: TGTGCCAGTAGTCCCAAACTCCGGGCCGGACTAGGCAGAGAGACCCAGTACTTC.

The chain is built from TRBV4-2 and TRBJ2-4; D not resolved. In germline, CDR1 is LGHNA, CDR2 YNFKEQ. This CDR3 comprises 12 residues. Trimming stripped 0 bases from V and 7 bases from J, with 4 bases between. The CDR3 here is CASSQDPNIQYF. The DNA for the CDR3 is TGTGCCAGCAGCCAAGATCCGAACATTCAGTACTTC.

The genes are TRBV19 and TRBJ2-1; 11 positions agree with TRBD2. This CDR3 spans 14 amino acids. CDR1 is LNHDA, CDR2 SQIVND, per germline (reference sequence). Trimming cost V 8 bases and J 7 bases; bases outside gene matches: 7. The CDR3 loop is CASSVAGGPNEQFF. CDR3 in DNA: TGTGCCAGTTCTGTAGCGGGAGGGCCGAATGAGCAGTTCTTC.

This clone has more than one count but fewer than ten. The chain employs TRBV9 and TRBJ2-3; tentative D call: TRBD2 (5 bases). The germline V and J ends were trimmed by 4 bases and 6 bases, with 9 bases remaining between them. This CDR3 comprises 12 residues. The germline V gene encodes CDR1 SGDLS and CDR2 YYNGEE. In DNA, the CDR3 is TGTGCCAGCAGCCCCCGAGGGGATACGCAGTATTTT. This sequence encodes CASSPRGDTQYF.

This clone turned up a few times. The V and J genes are TRBV11-2 and TRBJ1-1; possibly TRBD1 for D (5 bases). The CDR3 extends over 14 amino acids. Germline CDR1 reads SGHAT; CDR2 reads FQNNGV. The V and J ends lost 0 bases and 5 bases respectively, with 10 bases between them. The CDR3 here is CASSLEGKGTEAFF. The CDR3 DNA reads as TGTGCCAGCAGCTTAGAGGGGAAGGGGACTGAAGCTTTCTTT.

In its sample, this clone was seen a few times. V usage is TRBV5-6 and J usage is TRBJ2-4, with TRBD2 matching over 7 bases. The CDR3 contains 18 residues. V lost 2 bases, J lost 1 base, and 12 bases stayed unmatched. The germline CDR1 and CDR2 sequences are SGHDT and YYEEEE. The CDR3 coding sequence is TGTGCCAGCAGCTTTTTATCCGGGACTACAGTTGCCAAAAACATTCAGTACTTC. Its translation is CASSFLSGTTVAKNIQYF.

This clone was detected a few times. The chain employs TRBV7-2 and TRBJ1-2, with TRBD1 matching over 7 bases. CDR3 length: 15 residues. The V segment lost 3 bases and the J segment 5 bases; nucleotides outside the gene matches: 9. CDR1 is SGHTA, CDR2 FQGNSA, per germline. This CDR3 is CASSFAGGSSYGYTF. The CDR3 nucleotides read TGTGCCAGCAGCTTTGCAGGGGGGAGTTCGTATGGCTACACCTTC.

This rearrangement joins TRBV28 to TRBJ2-7; D may be TRBD1 or TRBD2 (5 bases each). The CDR3 sequence is 14 residues long. V was pared by 3 bases and J by 3 bases, with 12 bases between. Germline V gene sequence: CDR1 MDHEN, CDR2 SYDVKM. This CDR3 is CASSFTGRYYEQYF. The CDR3 DNA follows: TGTGCCAGCAGTTTTACGGGGCGGTACTACGAGCAGTACTTC.

This clone was picked up one time. V usage is TRBV7-9 and J usage is TRBJ2-1; D is ambiguous. The germline gives CDR1 SEHNR, CDR2 FQNEAQ (reference sequence). The V and J ends lost 1 base and 5 bases respectively, with 15 bases between them. This CDR3 region has 16 residues. The chain's CDR3 is CASSLVDPRENNEQFF. The CDR3 DNA reads TGTGCCAGCAGCTTAGTGGACCCCAGAGAGAACAATGAGCAGTTCTTC.

This chain links TRBV2 with TRBJ2-7, with TRBD2 identical over 9 bases. This CDR3 has 14 residues. Trimming took 7 bases from V and 2 from J; bases not matched to a gene: 6. The V gene's germline CDR1 is SNHLY and CDR2 FYNNEI. The CDR3 bases are TGTGCCAGCATACGACTAGCGGCAACCTACGAGCAGTACTTC. It is translated as CASIRLAATYEQYF.

V is TRBV7-2 and J is TRBJ2-3; D gene ambiguous. Trimming pared 1 base from V and 1 base from J, leaving 9 bases between. The germline V gene encodes CDR1 SGHTA and CDR2 FQGNSA. This CDR3 is built from 15 residues. CDR3 DNA: TGTGCCAGCAGCTTAGGGTCTTATCGCACAGATACGCAGTATTTT. This sequence encodes CASSLGSYRTDTQYF.

This clone was observed a handful of times. The genes are TRBV7-9 and TRBJ2-3, with D perhaps TRBD2 (6 bases). Germline assignment: CDR1 SEHNR and CDR2 FQNEAQ (reference sequence). This CDR3 is built from 15 residues. Trimming took off 3 bases at V and 6 bases at J, with 16 bases between the two ends. CDR3 nucleotides: TGTGCCAGCAGCTTGATCCGGGAGAAGAGGGATACGCAGTATTTT. Translating gives CASSLIREKRDTQYF.

This clone came up a few times. This chain connects TRBV5-1 to TRBJ1-5, with a weak D call TRBD1 (6 bases). Germline-derived CDR1 and CDR2 are SGHRS and YFSETQ. The ends were cut back, 4 bases at V and 1 base at J, with 12 bases in the middle. The CDR3 spans 15 residues. The CDR3 loop reads CASSTPDRSNQPQHF. The CDR3 DNA follows: TGCGCCAGCAGCACGCCGGACAGAAGCAATCAGCCCCAGCATTTT.

The chain has TRBV4-2 and TRBJ2-5; 9 bases line up with TRBD2. J was trimmed by 2 bases and V by 1 base; bases with no gene match: 14. Germline CDR1 is LGHNA and CDR2 is YNFKEQ. The CDR3 contains 19 residues. DNA of the CDR3: TGTGCCAGCAGCCAAGGGGATGGCGGGAGGGCCCAATTACAAGAGACCCAGTACTTC. Amino acids: CASSQGDGGRAQLQETQYF.

The gene calls are TRBV10-3 and TRBJ2-7; D gene unclear. This CDR3 has 11 residues. Germline V CDR1 and CDR2: ENHRY, SYGVKD. The germline V and J ends were trimmed by 2 bases and 7 bases, with 6 bases remaining between them. CDR3 bases: TGTGCCATCAGTGAGCAACGGGAGCAGTACTTC. This gives the protein CAISEQREQYF.

In its sample, this clone was seen a few times. The gene calls are TRBV18 and TRBJ2-5; 10 bases fit TRBD2. CDR1 is KGHSH, CDR2 LQKENI, per germline. The trim removed 4 bases at V and 5 bases at J, leaving 10 bases unmatched. The CDR3 is made up of 16 amino acids. The DNA of the CDR3 is TGTGCCAGCTCACTAAACCAACTAGCGGGAAGGGAGACCCAGTACTTC. Protein: CASSLNQLAGRETQYF.

The rearrangement uses TRBV11-2 and TRBJ1-4; 7 bases are a match to TRBD1. The CDR3 sequence is 16 residues long. The germline V gene encodes CDR1 SGHAT and CDR2 FQNNGV. V gave up 2 bases and J gave up 3 bases; unmatched junction bases: 6. The CDR3 nucleotides are TGTGCCAGCAGCTTATTCTTCGGGACAGCTAATGAAAAACTGTTTTTT. Its translation: CASSLFFGTANEKLFF. The variable domain in full, completed from reference TRBV11-2 and TRBJ1-4, reads EAGVAQSPRYKIIEKRQSVAFWCNPISGHATLYWYQQILGQGPKLLIQFQNNGVVDDSQLPKDRFSAERLKGVDSTLKIQPAKLEDSAVYLCASSLFFGTANEKLFFGSGTQLSVL.

The chain couples TRBV25-1 to TRBJ2-5; 8 bases line up with TRBD1. This CDR3 has 13 residues. The germline V gene encodes CDR1 MGHDK and CDR2 SYGVNS. Losses at the gene ends were 7 bases for V and 11 bases for J; bases not matched to a gene: 12. The CDR3 region is CASTEDRVWEQYF. DNA for the CDR3: TGTGCCAGCACCGAGGACAGGGTGTGGGAGCAGTACTTC.

The chain carries TRBV7-2 and TRBJ1-2; 7 bases match TRBD1. The length of the CDR3 is 14 residues. CDR1 SGHTA and CDR2 FQGNSA come from the germline V gene. With 4 bases clipped from V and 6 bases from J, the junction kept 8 bases outside the gene matches. DNA of the CDR3: TGTGCCAGCAGCTGGACTCTTGACAGGGATGGCTACACCTTC. Translating it yields CASSWTLDRDGYTF.

There are a few counts of this clone. The chain carries TRBV27 and TRBJ2-3, with TRBD1 matching over 8 bases. V lost 3 bases and J lost 6; bases outside the gene matches: 5. The CDR3 is made up of 14 amino acids. Germline loops: CDR1 MNHEY, CDR2 SMNVEV (reference sequence). The CDR3 DNA reads as TGTGCCAGCAGTTTCCAGGGGGCTCGTGATACGCAGTATTTT. Protein product: CASSFQGARDTQYF.

This clone was counted a few times. This sequence joins TRBV2 and TRBJ2-3; tentative D call: TRBD2 (5 bases). The CDR3 covers 12 residues. V was pared by 8 bases and J by 5 bases, with 11 bases between. Germline V lookup: CDR1 SNHLY, CDR2 FYNNEI. CDR3 amino acids: CASGRGGDTQYF. The CDR3 DNA sequence: TGTGCCAGCGGGAGAGGTGGAGATACGCAGTATTTT.

The CDR3 sequence: CASSLRDGGYGSTYEQYF. In nucleotides, the CDR3 is TGTGCCAGCAGCCTCCGGGACGGGGGTTACGGGAGTACCTACGAGCAGTACTTC. The rearrangement links TRBV7-2 to TRBJ2-7; possible D gene TRBD2, 6 bases. Trimming stripped 5 bases from V and 2 bases from J, with 25 bases between. This CDR3 has 18 amino acids. CDR1 is SGHTA, CDR2 FQGNSA, per germline.

The V call is TRBV28, the J call TRBJ2-5; 9 bases are shared with TRBD1. V gave up 6 bases and J gave up 5 bases; unmatched junction bases: 16. The CDR3 extends over 17 amino acids. Germline CDR1 reads MDHEN; CDR2 reads SYDVKM. The CDR3, as DNA: TGTGCCAGCAGCTCCTTCCCGGGACAGGGCGACTTCGAGACCCAGTACTTC. Protein product: CASSSFPGQGDFETQYF.